Below, one TCR beta chain is given with its context. This clone was recorded at least ten times. Its binding antigen is unknown. Base qualities were left out, and no much larger clone turns up one base away. These data are taken from a study of metastatic and nonmetastatic thyroid tumors (TCRdb year 2020). Some background on the complete study: Repertoires were compared across peripheral blood and tumor or nodule tissue samples from malignant and benign thyroid patients.

No treatment had been received by any patient before thyroid surgery. Using T-cell receptor beta sequencing, the study looked back at clinical samples from patients collected from about 2011 to 2019. Trimming removed 4 bases from V and 2 bases from J; the gene matches leave 14 bases unexplained. CDR1 MGHRA and CDR2 YSYEKL were looked up in the germline V gene. From its cysteine to its phenylalanine, the CDR3 spans 19 amino acids. The only DNA kept is the CDR3, 57 bases in frame from the first base. Overall results and qualifications from the work: TCR beta diversity was reported as significantly higher in malignant tumors than in benign nodules, in both blood and tumor samples.

Library prep was done by PCR. The sequencer listed for this sample is Illumina HiSeq 4000. High-throughput sequencing was used to profile the CDR3 region of the TCR beta-chain in every patient. The study's own analysis went as follows. Drawing on CDR3 differences between clinicopathological groups, the researchers built a classifier meant to tell apart patients with distant-metastatic papillary thyroid cancer. Repertoire diversity was assessed with the Shannon index, and tumor-blood repertoire similarity with the Morisita-Horn index. In TCRdb, the public reads were trimmed at Q25 with fastp and aligned with MiXCR, with productive beta chains retained. The V and J calls and clone size are TCRdb's, not the authors'. Within this sample are about 69,000 clones, with 13% to 15% of them counted one time only. Over 6% of the sample comes from the top ten.

In this chain, TRBV4-1 is recombined with TRBJ2-7; TRBD2 lines up with 13 middle nucleotides. Sequencing used blood. The sequence came from a male donor with papillary thyroid cancer or a benign thyroid nodule (not recorded which). Some clones in this sample may be carry-over from other donors' samples. The DNA reads as follows: TGCGCCAGCAGCCCTCCTCGTGGACTAGCGGGAGCAGATGCCTACGAGCAGTACTTC. Protein translation: CASSPPRGLAGADAYEQYF.